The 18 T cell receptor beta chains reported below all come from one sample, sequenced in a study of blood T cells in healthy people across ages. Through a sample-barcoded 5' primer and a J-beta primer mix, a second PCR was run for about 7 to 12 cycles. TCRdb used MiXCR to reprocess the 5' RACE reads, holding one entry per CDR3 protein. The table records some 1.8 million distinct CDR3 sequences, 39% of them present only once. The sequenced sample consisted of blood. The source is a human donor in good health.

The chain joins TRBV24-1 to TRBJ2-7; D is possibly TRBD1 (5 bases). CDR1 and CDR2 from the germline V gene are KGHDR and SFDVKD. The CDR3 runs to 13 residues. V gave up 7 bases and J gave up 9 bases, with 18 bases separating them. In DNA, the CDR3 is TGTGCCACCAGCAGGGATTCTCGAGGCGCGCAGTACTTC. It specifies CATSRDSRGAQYF.

In DNA form, the CDR3 reads TGCGCCAGCAGCTGGGCGACAGGGGGAGAGGAGACCCAGTACTTC. It specifies CASSWATGGEETQYF. V is TRBV5-1 and J is TRBJ2-7, with TRBD1 identical over 9 bases. The J call may not be correct, given that the DNA end is closer to TRBJ2-5. The germline CDR1 and CDR2 sequences are SGHRS and YFSETQ. The CDR3 is 15 residues long.

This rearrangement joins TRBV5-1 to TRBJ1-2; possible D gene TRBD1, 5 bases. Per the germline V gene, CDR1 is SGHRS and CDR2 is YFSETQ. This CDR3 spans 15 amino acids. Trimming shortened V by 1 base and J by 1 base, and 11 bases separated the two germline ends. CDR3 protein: CASSLRTQGNYGYTF. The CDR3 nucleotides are TGCGCCAGCAGCTTGAGAACCCAGGGTAACTATGGCTACACCTTC. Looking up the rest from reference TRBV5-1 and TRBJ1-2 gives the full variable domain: KAGVTQTPRYLIKTRGQQVTLSCSPISGHRSVSWYQQTPGQGLQFLFEYFSETQRNKGNFPGRFSGRQFSNSRSEMNVSTLELGDSALYLCASSLRTQGNYGYTFGSGTRLTVV.

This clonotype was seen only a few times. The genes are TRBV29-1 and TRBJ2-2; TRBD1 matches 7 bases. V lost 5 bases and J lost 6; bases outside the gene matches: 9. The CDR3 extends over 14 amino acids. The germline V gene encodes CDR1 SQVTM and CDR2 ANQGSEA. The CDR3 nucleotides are TGCAGCGTTATTCAAGGGGGCGTTGCCGGGGAGCTGTTTTTT. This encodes CSVIQGGVAGELFF.

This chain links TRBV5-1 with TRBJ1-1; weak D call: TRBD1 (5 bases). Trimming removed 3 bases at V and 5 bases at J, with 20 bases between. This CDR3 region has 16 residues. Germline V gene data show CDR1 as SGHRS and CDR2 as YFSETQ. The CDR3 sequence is CASSSDRQSMGTEAFF. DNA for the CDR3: TGCGCCAGCAGCTCTGACAGACAAAGCATGGGGACTGAAGCTTTCTTT.

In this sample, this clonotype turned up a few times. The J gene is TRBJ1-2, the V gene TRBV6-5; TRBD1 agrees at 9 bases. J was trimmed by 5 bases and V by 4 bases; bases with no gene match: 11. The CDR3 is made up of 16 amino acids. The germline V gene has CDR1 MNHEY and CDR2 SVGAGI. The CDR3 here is CASSSHSGQGLYGYTF. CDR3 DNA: TGTGCCAGCAGTTCTCACTCGGGACAGGGACTATATGGCTACACCTTC.

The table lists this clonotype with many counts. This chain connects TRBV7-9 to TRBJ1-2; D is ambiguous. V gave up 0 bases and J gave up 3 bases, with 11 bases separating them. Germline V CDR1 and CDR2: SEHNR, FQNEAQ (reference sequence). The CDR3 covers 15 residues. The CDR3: CASSLAGKSDYGYTF. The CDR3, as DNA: TGTGCCAGCAGCTTAGCAGGGAAGTCAGACTATGGCTACACCTTC.

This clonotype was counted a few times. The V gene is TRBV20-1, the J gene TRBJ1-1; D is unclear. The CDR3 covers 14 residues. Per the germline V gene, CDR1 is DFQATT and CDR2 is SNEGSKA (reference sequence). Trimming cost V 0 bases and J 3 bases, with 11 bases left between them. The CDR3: CSARDRLGDTEAFF. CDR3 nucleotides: TGCAGTGCTAGAGATCGCCTAGGTGACACTGAAGCTTTCTTT.

The CDR3 DNA sequence: TGTGCCAGCAGGGTACCTTCTTACTCCTACAATGAGCAGTACTTC. This sequence encodes CASRVPSYSYNEQYF. This rearrangement joins TRBV6-2 or TRBV6-3 to TRBJ2-7; D call uncertain. Germline V lookup: CDR1 MNHEY, CDR2 SVGEGT. The CDR3 consists of 15 residues. Trimming removed 6 bases at V and 7 bases at J, with 22 bases between.

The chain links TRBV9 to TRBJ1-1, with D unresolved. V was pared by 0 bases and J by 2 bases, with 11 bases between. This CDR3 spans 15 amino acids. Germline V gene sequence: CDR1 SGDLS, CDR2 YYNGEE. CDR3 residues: CASSVEHSPNTEAFF. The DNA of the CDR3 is TGTGCCAGCAGCGTAGAGCACAGCCCTAACACTGAAGCTTTCTTT.

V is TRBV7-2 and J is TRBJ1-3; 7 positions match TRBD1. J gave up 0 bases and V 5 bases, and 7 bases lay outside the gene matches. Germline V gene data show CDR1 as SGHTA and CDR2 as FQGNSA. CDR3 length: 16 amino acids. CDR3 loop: CASSKTRDSSGNTIYF. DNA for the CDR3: TGTGCCAGCAGCAAAACCCGGGACAGCTCTGGAAACACCATATATTTT.

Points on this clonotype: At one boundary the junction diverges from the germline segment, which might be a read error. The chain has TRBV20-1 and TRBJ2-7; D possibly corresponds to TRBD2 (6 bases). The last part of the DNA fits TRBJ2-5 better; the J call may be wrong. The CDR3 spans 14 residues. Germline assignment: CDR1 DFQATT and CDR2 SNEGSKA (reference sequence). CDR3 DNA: TGCAGTACTAGAGAACTAGCCCGCCCAGAGACCCAGTACTTC. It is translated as CSTRELARPETQYF.

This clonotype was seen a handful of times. In DNA form, the CDR3 reads TGTGCCAGCAGTGATGGGTACTACGAGCAGTACTTC. The encoded protein is CASSDGYYEQYF. The rearrangement uses TRBV6-1 and TRBJ2-7; no definite D call. CDR3 size: 12 residues. V lost 3 bases to trimming and J lost 3 bases, with 6 bases between them. The germline gives CDR1 MNHNS, CDR2 SASEGT.

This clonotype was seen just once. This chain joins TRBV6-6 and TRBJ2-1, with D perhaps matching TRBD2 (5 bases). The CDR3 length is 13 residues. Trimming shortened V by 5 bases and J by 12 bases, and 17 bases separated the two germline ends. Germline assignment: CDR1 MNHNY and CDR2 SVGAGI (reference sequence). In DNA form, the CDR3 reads TGTGCCAGCAGTGGCCTTTGGGGAGTGGTGCAGTTCTTC. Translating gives CASSGLWGVVQFF.

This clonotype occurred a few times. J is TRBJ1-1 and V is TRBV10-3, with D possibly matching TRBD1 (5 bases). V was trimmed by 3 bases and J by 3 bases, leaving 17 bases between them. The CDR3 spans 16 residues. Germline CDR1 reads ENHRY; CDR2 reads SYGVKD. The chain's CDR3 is CAISDNAMRGDTEAFF. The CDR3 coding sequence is TGTGCCATCAGTGATAACGCCATGAGGGGTGACACTGAAGCTTTCTTT.

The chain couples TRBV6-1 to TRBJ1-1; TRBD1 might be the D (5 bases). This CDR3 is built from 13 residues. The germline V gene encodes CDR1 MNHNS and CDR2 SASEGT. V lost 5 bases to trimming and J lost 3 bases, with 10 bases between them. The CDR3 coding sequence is TGTGCCAGCAGTCCAGGGAAGGACACTGAAGCTTTCTTT. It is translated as CASSPGKDTEAFF.

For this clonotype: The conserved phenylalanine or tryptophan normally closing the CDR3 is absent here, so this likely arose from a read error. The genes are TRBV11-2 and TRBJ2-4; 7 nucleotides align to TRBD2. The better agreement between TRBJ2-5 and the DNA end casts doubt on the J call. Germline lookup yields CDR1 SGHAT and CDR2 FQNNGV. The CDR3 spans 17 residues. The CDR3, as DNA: TGTGCCAGCAGCTTCTCGTCGGGGCTAGCGGAACAAGAGACCCAGTACTTA. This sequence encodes CASSFSSGLAEQETQYL.

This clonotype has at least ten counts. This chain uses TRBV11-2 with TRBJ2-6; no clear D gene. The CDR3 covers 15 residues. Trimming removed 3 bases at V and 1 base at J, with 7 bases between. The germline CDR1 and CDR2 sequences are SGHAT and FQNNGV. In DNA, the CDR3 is TGTGCCAGCAGCTTCTTTGGGTCTGGGGCCAACGTCCTGACTTTC. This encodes CASSFFGSGANVLTF.